Below are 10 T cell receptor beta chains sequenced from a single sample in a study of shared clonotypes between healthy human individuals. Repertoires were generated with immunoSEQ multiplex PCR, while TCRdb's copy carries only in-frame clones and drops some. The repertoire includes 2 million to 2.5 million clones, under 95% of them detected once, and approximately 0.39% sits in the top ten. Sequences were obtained from naive CD4+ T cells from PBMCs. Subset here: CD45RA+ positively selected. These TCRs come from a man younger than 30 in good health. Some clones in this sample may be carry-over from other donors' samples.

The chain employs TRBV2 and TRBJ1-5; D possibly corresponds to TRBD1 (5 bases). The germline V gene encodes CDR1 SNHLY and CDR2 FYNNEI. V lost 4 bases and J lost 1, with 8 bases in between. CDR3 length equals 14 residues. CDR3 residues: CASSVQASNQPQHF. The CDR3 nucleotides are TGTGCCAGCAGTGTACAGGCGAGCAATCAGCCCCAGCATTTT.

The chain has TRBV5-1 and TRBJ2-1; 9 bases are shared with TRBD2. This CDR3 spans 16 amino acids. Germline CDR1 is SGHRS and CDR2 is YFSETQ. V shed 0 bases and J 8 bases; nucleotides not matched to a gene: 9. The DNA of the CDR3 is TGCGCCAGCAGCTTGGCCTTAGCGGGAGTATGGCATGAGCAGTTCTTC. Its translation is CASSLALAGVWHEQFF.

V is TRBV6-1 and J is TRBJ2-3; TRBD2 aligns across 12 bases. The germline V gene encodes CDR1 MNHNS and CDR2 SASEGT. The CDR3 is 19 amino acids. The V gene end was trimmed by 8 bases and the J gene end by 4 bases; junction bases not matched to a gene: 19. The CDR3: CASGGASGRATGGADTQYF. The CDR3 DNA follows: TGTGCCAGCGGTGGGGCTAGCGGGAGGGCCACGGGGGGGGCAGATACGCAGTATTTT.

The rearrangement links TRBV11-2 to TRBJ2-2; perhaps TRBD2 as D (5 bases). Trimming shortened V by 1 base and J by 0 bases, and 12 bases separated the two germline ends. Germline CDR1 and CDR2: SGHAT and FQNNGV. This CDR3 comprises 17 residues. CDR3 in amino acids: CASSLVRGPTNTGELFF. The CDR3 DNA follows: TGTGCCAGCAGCTTAGTCCGAGGGCCTACGAACACCGGGGAGCTGTTTTTT.

The rearrangement links TRBV6-1 to TRBJ2-1, with D tentatively TRBD1 or TRBD2 (5 bases each). Trimming removed 7 bases from V and 6 bases from J, with 10 bases in between. The V gene's germline CDR1 is MNHNS and CDR2 SASEGT. The CDR3 runs 12 residues. The CDR3 here is CASKVGVNEQFF. CDR3 nucleotide sequence: TGTGCCAGCAAGGTGGGGGTCAATGAGCAGTTCTTC.

The chain joins TRBV7-2 to TRBJ2-1, with TRBD2 matching over 7 bases. Germline values: CDR1 SGHTA, CDR2 FQGNSA. J lost 0 bases, V lost 7 bases, and 15 bases had no gene match. The CDR3 contains 18 residues. DNA for the CDR3: TGTGCCAGCAACCGCGGACTAGTTGGTTTCCCCTCCTACAATGAGCAGTTCTTC. It yields the protein CASNRGLVGFPSYNEQFF.

This chain uses TRBV15 with TRBJ2-1, with TRBD2 matching over 7 bases. The CDR3 spans 16 residues. V was pared by 1 base and J by 4 bases, with 7 bases of the junction left unmatched. The germline V gene encodes CDR1 LNHNV and CDR2 YYDKDF (reference sequence). The CDR3 DNA is TGTGCCACCAGCAGAGTACTAGCGTCGACTTACAATGAGCAGTTCTTC. Amino acids: CATSRVLASTYNEQFF.

The chain combines TRBV9 with TRBJ2-7; TRBD1 matches at 10 bases. V gave up 4 bases and J gave up 4 bases; unmatched junction bases: 8. The CDR3 has 15 residues. Per the germline V gene, CDR1 is SGDLS and CDR2 is YYNGEE. CDR3 nucleotides: TGTGCCAGCAGCCCCCGACAGGGGGCCTATTACGAGCAGTACTTC. Translated: CASSPRQGAYYEQYF.

The V and J genes are TRBV10-3 and TRBJ2-1, with D perhaps matching TRBD1 (5 bases). V lost 4 bases to trimming and J lost 5 bases, with 12 bases between them. Germline CDR1 ENHRY, CDR2 SYGVKD. This CDR3 region has 14 residues. The CDR3 protein is CAISARQLNNEQFF. As DNA, the CDR3 is TGTGCCATCAGTGCAAGACAGTTAAACAATGAGCAGTTCTTC.

The J gene is TRBJ1-3, the V gene TRBV30; D not resolved. The CDR3 consists of 12 residues. V was shortened by 3 bases and J by 8 bases, with 11 bases between the two germline ends. Per the germline V gene, CDR1 is GTSNPN and CDR2 is SVGIG (reference sequence). For the CDR3, the DNA is TGTGCCTGGAGCGCCGGGCCCTACACCATATATTTT. Translating it yields CAWSAGPYTIYF.